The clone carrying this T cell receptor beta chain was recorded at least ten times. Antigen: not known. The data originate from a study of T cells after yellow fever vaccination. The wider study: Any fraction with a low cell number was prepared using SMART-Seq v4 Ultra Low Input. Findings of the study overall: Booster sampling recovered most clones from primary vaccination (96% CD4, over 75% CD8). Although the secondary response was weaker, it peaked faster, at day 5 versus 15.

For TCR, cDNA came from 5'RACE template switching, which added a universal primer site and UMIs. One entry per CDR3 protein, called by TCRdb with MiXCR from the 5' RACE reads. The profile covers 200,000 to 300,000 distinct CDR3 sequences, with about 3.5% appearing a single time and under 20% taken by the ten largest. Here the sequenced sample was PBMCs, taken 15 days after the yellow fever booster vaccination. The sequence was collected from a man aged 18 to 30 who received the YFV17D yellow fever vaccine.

The CDR3 sequence: CATTIRGAGANVLTF. DNA for the CDR3: TGTGCCACCACAATCAGGGGAGCCGGGGCCAACGTCCTGACTTTC. The chain uses TRBV12-3 or TRBV12-4 and TRBJ2-6, with a tentative D call TRBD1 (6 bases). Trimming pared 10 bases from V and 4 bases from J, leaving 17 bases between. The CDR3 extends over 15 amino acids.